The source of this T cell receptor beta chain is a study of T cells after yellow fever vaccination. Study-level findings and limits: Although most clonotypes did not, a small share appeared in both CD4 and CD8 compartments.

Looked up from germline, CDR1 is DFQATT and CDR2 is SNEGSKA (reference sequence). CDR3 length equals 16 residues. Using its own MiXCR run on the 5' RACE reads, TCRdb lists one record per CDR3 protein. The data show about 73,000 distinct CDR3 sequences, 7.5% to 8% seen once. Worth noting for this clonotype: Its antigen is currently unknown. Compared with germline, one end of the junction differs, possibly owing to a read error.

This TCR was recovered from a man aged 25-40 years who received the YFV17D yellow fever vaccine. The sample consisted of CD8+ T cells sorted from PBMCs, taken on the day of the yellow fever booster vaccination. The chain combines TRBV20-1 with TRBJ2-3, with TRBD2 identical over 8 bases. The CDR3 DNA reads TGCTGTGCTAGTGGTTGGGCGCGGGAGGGCACAGATACGCAGTATTTT. Translating it yields CCASGWAREGTDTQYF.